Below, 31 T cell receptor beta chains from the same sample are listed, as sequenced in a study of regulatory T cells in long-lasting Graves disease. Sequencing libraries for TCR beta were prepared with iRepertoire HTBI primers and Arm-PCR of CDR3 regions. One entry per CDR3 protein, called by TCRdb with MiXCR from the multiplex PCR reads. The table lists approximately 540,000 distinct CDR3 sequences, 9.5% to 15% of them singletons. Time point indicated: newly diagnosed GD, antithyroid drugs for less than 3 months. The TCR library was made from RNA extracted from PBMCs. These records were also assigned to another study, of T cells in Graves' hyperthyroidism and ophthalmopathy.

This specimen was peripheral blood mononuclear cells (PBMCs), taken at new diagnosis, from a patient treated with antithyroid drugs. These receptors originate from a woman aged 30 to 39 with Graves disease.

A note on this clonotype: A clone one base away is much larger, so this may be a read error. The chain employs TRBV4-1 and TRBJ1-4; D gene unclear. Germline CDR1 is MGHRA and CDR2 is YSYEKL. The CDR3 length is 15 residues. The CDR3, as DNA: TGCGCCAGCAGCCAATTCGGAGGGTCTAATGAAAAACTGTTGTTT. It specifies CASSQFGGSNEKLLF.

In this sample, this clonotype turned up many times. The rearrangement uses TRBV3-1 and TRBJ1-3, with TRBD1 as a possible D gene (5 bases). V shed 4 bases and J shed 7 bases, with 11 bases lying between them. CDR3 length: 13 residues. Germline V gene data show CDR1 as LGHDT and CDR2 as YNNKEL (reference sequence). This CDR3 is CASSPRGPNTIYF. CDR3 nucleotides: TGTGCCAGCAGCCCCCGGGGCCCGAACACCATATATTTT.

This clonotype turned up a few times. The V and J genes are TRBV7-3 and TRBJ2-3; D may be TRBD1 (6 bases). The V gene's germline CDR1 is SGHTA and CDR2 FQGTGA. Trimming removed 5 bases from V and 2 bases from J, with 11 bases in between. The CDR3 runs 14 residues. For the CDR3, the DNA is TGTGCCAGCAGCCCACGGACAGCCACAGATACGCAGTATTTT. The encoded protein is CASSPRTATDTQYF. The whole variable domain, filled in from reference TRBV7-3 and TRBJ2-3, reads GAGVSQTPSNKVTEKGKYVELRCDPISGHTALYWYRQSLGQGPEFLIYFQGTGAADDSGLPNDRFFAVRPEGSVSTLKIQRTERGDSAVYLCASSPRTATDTQYFGPGTRLTVL.

In its sample, this clonotype was seen many times. The chain carries TRBV24-1 and TRBJ2-3, with D tentatively TRBD1 or TRBD2 (6 bases each). With 2 bases removed from V and 2 bases from J, the gap between germline ends came to 10 bases. The CDR3 totals 15 residues. Germline CDR1 reads KGHDR; CDR2 reads SFDVKD. The CDR3 is CATSDSGGPTDTQYF. CDR3 nucleotides: TGTGCCACCAGTGATTCTGGGGGGCCCACAGATACGCAGTATTTT.

This clonotype appeared many times. This chain joins TRBV2 and TRBJ2-1; 7 nucleotides match TRBD2. Trimming cost V 7 bases and J 8 bases; bases outside gene matches: 5. CDR3 length: 12 residues. Germline V lookup: CDR1 SNHLY, CDR2 FYNNEI. The CDR3 loop is CASMREPHEQFF. Written as DNA, the CDR3 is TGTGCCAGCATGCGGGAGCCCCATGAGCAGTTCTTC.

At least ten counts were recorded for this clonotype. The chain couples TRBV2 to TRBJ2-1; 9 nucleotides agree with TRBD1. The length of the CDR3 is 14 residues. CDR1 is SNHLY, CDR2 FYNNEI, per germline. The V and J ends lost 7 bases and 6 bases, in that order; junction bases with no gene match: 7. In DNA, the CDR3 is TGTGCCAGCAAAGAGACAGGGGGTTCCAATGAGCAGTTCTTC. It codes for CASKETGGSNEQFF.

This chain joins TRBV7-2 and TRBJ2-7, with TRBD2 identical over 8 bases. Germline CDR1 reads SGHTA; CDR2 reads FQGNSA. Trimming took 5 bases from V and 3 from J; bases not matched to a gene: 9. The CDR3 runs to 15 residues. CDR3 sequence (DNA): TGTGCCAGCAGCATCTCTAGCGGGTATCGCTACGAGCAGTACTTC. The encoded protein is CASSISSGYRYEQYF.

Ten or more counts support this clonotype. The chain uses TRBV12-3 or TRBV12-4 and TRBJ2-2; D not resolved. The CDR3 has 16 amino acids. V gave up 4 bases and J gave up 2 bases, with 14 bases separating them. CDR3 sequence (DNA): TGTGCCAGCAGTTCTCCCCGGGTCGCTAACACCGGGGAGCTGTTTTTT. Its protein product is CASSSPRVANTGELFF.

In its sample, this clonotype was seen many times. The chain recombines TRBV28 with TRBJ1-1; the D is unclear. V lost 1 base, J lost 10 bases, and 10 bases lay in between. This CDR3 spans 12 amino acids. The V gene's germline CDR1 is MDHEN and CDR2 SYDVKM. The CDR3 sequence: CASSLYWDGAFF. In DNA, the CDR3 is TGTGCCAGCAGTTTATACTGGGATGGAGCTTTCTTT.

For this clonotype: At one of its ends the junction is not consistent with the germline gene, which may arise from a read error. The chain recombines TRBV7-2 with TRBJ2-1; TRBD2 agrees at 10 bases. Germline CDR1 is SGHTA and CDR2 is FQGNSA. The CDR3 has 16 amino acids. CDR3 DNA: TGCGCCAGCAGCCCGTGGGTACTAGCGGGGAACAATGAGCAGTTCTTC. Encoded protein: CASSPWVLAGNNEQFF.

This clonotype was counted ten times or more. DNA for the CDR3: TGTGCCAGCAGTTACTCGCGCGGGGGGGTAAACATTCAGTACTTC. Encoded protein: CASSYSRGGVNIQYF. This rearrangement joins TRBV28 to TRBJ2-4; TRBD2 aligns across 9 bases. The CDR3 sequence is 15 residues long. The germline V gene has CDR1 MDHEN and CDR2 SYDVKM. The J segment lost 6 bases and the V segment lost 4 bases, leaving 7 bases of the junction unmatched.

This clonotype showed up just a few times. The chain combines TRBV7-9 with TRBJ1-2, with 7 bases lining up with TRBD1. The CDR3 runs 13 residues. Germline CDR1 is SEHNR and CDR2 is FQNEAQ (reference sequence). V was pared by 5 bases and J by 4 bases, with 4 bases of the junction left unmatched. CDR3 sequence reads: CASSPRQGYGYTF. The CDR3 nucleotides read TGTGCCAGCAGCCCACGACAGGGCTATGGCTACACCTTC. Looking up the rest from reference TRBV7-9 and TRBJ1-2 gives the full variable domain: DTGVSQNPRHKITKRGQNVTFRCDPISEHNRLYWYRQTLGQGPEFLTYFQNEAQLEKSRLLSDRFSAERPKGSFSTLEIQRTEQGDSAMYLCASSPRQGYGYTFGSGTRLTVV.

The chain is built from TRBV3-1 and TRBJ1-5; the D gene is possibly TRBD1 (5 bases). This CDR3 is built from 16 residues. Trimming pared 5 bases from V and 5 bases from J, leaving 19 bases between. Per germline, CDR1 LGHDT and CDR2 YNNKEL (reference sequence). CDR3 sequence reads: CASSLGTGPQDQPQHF. In DNA form, the CDR3 reads TGTGCCAGCAGCTTAGGGACCGGCCCTCAGGATCAGCCCCAGCATTTT. The complete variable domain, with remaining parts taken from reference TRBV3-1 and TRBJ1-5, reads DTAVSQTPKYLVTQMGNDKSIKCEQNLGHDTMYWYKQDSKKFLKIMFSYNNKELIINETVPNRFSPKSPDKAHLNLHINSLELGDSAVYFCASSLGTGPQDQPQHFGDGTRLSIL.

The chain uses TRBV20-1 and TRBJ2-1; D is perhaps TRBD2 (5 bases). Trimming removed 2 bases at V and 6 bases at J, with 8 bases between. Germline assignment: CDR1 DFQATT and CDR2 SNEGSKA (reference sequence). The length of the CDR3 is 12 residues. The CDR3 reads CSARSGLNEQFF. The CDR3 bases are TGCAGTGCTAGATCCGGACTCAATGAGCAGTTCTTC.

This clonotype was counted many times. The chain links TRBV12-3 or TRBV12-4 to TRBJ2-1; TRBD2 is a possible D gene (6 bases). Between the trimmed V and J ends, which lost 6 bases and 7 bases, there was a span of 10 bases. The CDR3 extends over 12 amino acids. The CDR3 DNA is TGTGCCAGCAGACGACTAGAAAATGAGCAGTTCTTC. Its protein is CASRRLENEQFF.

Many counts were recorded for this clonotype. V is TRBV11-2 and J is TRBJ2-7, with 11 bases aligning to TRBD2. This CDR3 has 14 residues. Germline trimming cut 3 bases from V and 6 bases from J; bases unmatched to any gene: 4. The germline gives CDR1 SGHAT, CDR2 FQNNGV. The CDR3 DNA sequence: TGTGCCAGCAGCTTTGGACTAGCGGGTACCGAGCAGTACTTC. Encoded protein: CASSFGLAGTEQYF. The full variable domain, with the rest looked up from reference TRBV11-2 and TRBJ2-7, is EAGVAQSPRYKIIEKRQSVAFWCNPISGHATLYWYQQILGQGPKLLIQFQNNGVVDDSQLPKDRFSAERLKGVDSTLKIQPAKLEDSAVYLCASSFGLAGTEQYFGPGTRLTVT.

This clonotype came up many times. The rearrangement joins TRBV7-9 to TRBJ2-7; D not resolved. In germline, CDR1 is SEHNR, CDR2 FQNEAQ (reference sequence). The CDR3 is made up of 14 amino acids. V lost 5 bases to trimming and J lost 1 base, with 12 bases between them. The CDR3 spells CASSALRRSYEQYF. The CDR3 DNA sequence: TGTGCCAGCAGCGCTTTGCGCCGATCCTACGAGCAGTACTTC.

The rearrangement links TRBV20-1 to TRBJ2-3, with 10 bases matching TRBD2. Germline CDR1 is DFQATT and CDR2 is SNEGSKA (reference sequence). Trimming removed 5 bases from V and 3 bases from J; junction bases left unmatched: 11. CDR3 size: 16 residues. The CDR3: CSAGTSALDGTDTQYF. CDR3 in DNA: TGCAGTGCTGGGACTAGCGCCTTAGATGGAACAGATACGCAGTATTTT.

The table lists this clonotype with many counts. The chain joins TRBV20-1 to TRBJ1-2; no firm D call. The CDR3 is 13 residues long. Germline assignment: CDR1 DFQATT and CDR2 SNEGSKA (reference sequence). The ends were cut back, 3 bases at V and 0 bases at J, with 8 bases in the middle. The CDR3, as DNA: TGCAGTGCTAGCAGAGGGTCTAACTATGGCTACACCTTC. This gives the protein CSASRGSNYGYTF.

This clonotype showed up just a few times. This rearrangement joins TRBV9 to TRBJ2-7, with 10 nucleotides matching TRBD2. CDR1 and CDR2 from the germline V gene are SGDLS and YYNGEE. CDR3 size: 15 residues. V lost 4 bases to trimming and J lost 7 bases; unmatched junction nucleotides: 11. The DNA of the CDR3 is TGTGCCAGCAGCCCAACGAGGTCTAGCGGGAGTGAGCAGTACTTC. Protein sequence: CASSPTRSSGSEQYF.

The sample holds a few counts of this clonotype. This chain uses TRBV14 with TRBJ2-7; 11 positions match TRBD1. J was trimmed by 3 bases and V by 3 bases; bases with no gene match: 4. Germline V CDR1 and CDR2: SGHDN, FVKESK. CDR3 length: 15 amino acids. The CDR3 is CASSQGTGGFYEQYF. The CDR3 nucleotides read TGTGCCAGCAGCCAGGGGACAGGGGGTTTCTACGAGCAGTACTTC.

This sequence joins TRBV4-1 and TRBJ2-2, with TRBD1 identical over 11 bases. Germline trimming cut 4 bases from V and 4 bases from J; bases unmatched to any gene: 8. The germline V gene encodes CDR1 MGHRA and CDR2 YSYEKL. There are 17 residues in the CDR3. For the CDR3, the DNA is TGCGCCAGCAGCCTACGGACAGGGGGCGTCAGCACCGGGGAGCTGTTTTTT. Translation gives CASSLRTGGVSTGELFF.

The chain has TRBV11-2 and TRBJ2-3; D is possibly TRBD2 (5 bases). Trimming cost V 7 bases and J 4 bases, with 21 bases left between them. The CDR3 runs to 16 residues. In germline, CDR1 is SGHAT, CDR2 FQNNGV. In DNA, the CDR3 is TGTGCCAGCACCCAAGGAGGACTTCCTGGCGCAGATACGCAGTATTTT. As protein: CASTQGGLPGADTQYF.

This clonotype was found many times. CDR3 sequence (DNA): TGTGCCAGCAGCCCCGGGGCCACGCCAGGAGAGACCCAGTACTTC. Protein product: CASSPGATPGETQYF. This chain links TRBV3-1 with TRBJ2-5; tentatively, D is TRBD1 or TRBD2 (5 bases each). Germline values: CDR1 LGHDT, CDR2 YNNKEL (reference sequence). V dropped 4 bases and J dropped 4 bases, with 16 bases sitting between them. The CDR3 runs to 15 residues.

The rearrangement joins TRBV10-3 to TRBJ2-7, with D hard to call. Germline CDR1 is ENHRY and CDR2 is SYGVKD. Trimming cost V 5 bases and J 6 bases, with 11 bases left between them. The CDR3 is made up of 12 amino acids. Here the CDR3 reads CAISSSVVEQYF. Written as DNA, the CDR3 is TGTGCCATCAGTAGTTCTGTCGTCGAGCAGTACTTC.

The chain uses TRBV20-1 and TRBJ1-6; D is perhaps TRBD1 (6 bases). The CDR3 is 12 amino acids. The germline V and J ends were trimmed by 4 bases and 12 bases, with 13 bases remaining between them. Looked up from germline, CDR1 is DFQATT and CDR2 is SNEGSKA (reference sequence). The CDR3 is CSANKGEVPLHF. In nucleotides, the CDR3 is TGCAGTGCTAATAAGGGGGAAGTACCCCTCCACTTT.

The table lists this clonotype with many counts. The chain combines TRBV6-5 with TRBJ1-2; a weak D match, TRBD1 (5 bases). Germline V lookup: CDR1 MNHEY, CDR2 SVGAGI. The germline V and J ends were trimmed by 2 bases and 6 bases, with 10 bases remaining between them. This CDR3 contains 13 residues. The CDR3 nucleotides read TGTGCCAGCAGTTACAGCAGGGTGGATGGCTACACCTTC. It yields the protein CASSYSRVDGYTF.

This clonotype was recorded at least ten times. The J gene is TRBJ1-1, the V gene TRBV10-3; weak D call: TRBD1 (5 bases). Germline V gene lookup returns CDR1 ENHRY and CDR2 SYGVKD. Trimming took 0 bases from V and 8 from J, leaving 13 bases between them. The CDR3 is made up of 14 amino acids. The CDR3 DNA is TGTGCCATCAGTGAGTCGGATAGCCCAGGGGAAGCTTTCTTT. Protein: CAISESDSPGEAFF.

The genes are TRBV29-1 and TRBJ2-7, with D maybe TRBD2 (5 bases). V was trimmed by 4 bases and J by 2 bases, leaving 15 bases between them. The CDR3 is 14 residues long. From germline, CDR1 is SQVTM and CDR2 ANQGSEA. The CDR3 DNA follows: TGCAGCGTTGTTACGGGGAGTGGAGCCTACGAGCAGTACTTC. This translates into CSVVTGSGAYEQYF.

This clonotype was detected a few times. The V call is TRBV29-1, the J call TRBJ1-1, with D possibly being TRBD1 (6 bases). CDR1 is SQVTM and CDR2 is ANQGSEA in the germline V gene. Trimming shortened V by 6 bases and J by 3 bases, and 8 bases separated the two germline ends. The length of the CDR3 is 11 residues. For the CDR3, the DNA is TGCAGCGTGGGGGCTTACACTGAAGCTTTCTTT. It encodes CSVGAYTEAFF.

There are many counts of this clonotype. V is TRBV28 and J is TRBJ2-7; D not resolved. With 3 bases removed from V and 0 bases from J, the gap between germline ends came to 6 bases. Germline CDR1 is MDHEN and CDR2 is SYDVKM. This CDR3 comprises 13 residues. The chain's CDR3 is CASSFFSSYEQYF. The CDR3 nucleotides are TGTGCCAGCAGTTTTTTTAGCTCCTACGAGCAGTACTTC. Using reference TRBV28 and TRBJ2-7 for the parts outside the CDR3, the full variable domain is DVKVTQSSRYLVKRTGEKVFLECVQDMDHENMFWYRQDPGLGLRLIYFSYDVKMKEKGDIPEGYSVSREKKERFSLILESASTNQTSMYLCASSFFSSYEQYFGPGTRLTVT.